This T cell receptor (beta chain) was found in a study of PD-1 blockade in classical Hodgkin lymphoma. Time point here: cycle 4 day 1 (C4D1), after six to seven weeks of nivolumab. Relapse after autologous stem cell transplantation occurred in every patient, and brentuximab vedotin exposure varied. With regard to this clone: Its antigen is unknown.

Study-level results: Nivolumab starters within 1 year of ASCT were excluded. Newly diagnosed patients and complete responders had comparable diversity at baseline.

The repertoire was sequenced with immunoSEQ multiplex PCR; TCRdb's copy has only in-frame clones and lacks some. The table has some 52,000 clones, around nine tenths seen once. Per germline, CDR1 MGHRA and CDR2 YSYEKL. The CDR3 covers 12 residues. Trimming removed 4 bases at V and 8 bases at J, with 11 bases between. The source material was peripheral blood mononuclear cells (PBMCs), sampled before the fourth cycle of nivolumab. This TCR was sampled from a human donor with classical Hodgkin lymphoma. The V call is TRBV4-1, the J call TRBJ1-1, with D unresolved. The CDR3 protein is CASSPGSLEAFF. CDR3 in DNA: TGCGCCAGCAGCCCTGGATCTTTAGAAGCTTTCTTT.